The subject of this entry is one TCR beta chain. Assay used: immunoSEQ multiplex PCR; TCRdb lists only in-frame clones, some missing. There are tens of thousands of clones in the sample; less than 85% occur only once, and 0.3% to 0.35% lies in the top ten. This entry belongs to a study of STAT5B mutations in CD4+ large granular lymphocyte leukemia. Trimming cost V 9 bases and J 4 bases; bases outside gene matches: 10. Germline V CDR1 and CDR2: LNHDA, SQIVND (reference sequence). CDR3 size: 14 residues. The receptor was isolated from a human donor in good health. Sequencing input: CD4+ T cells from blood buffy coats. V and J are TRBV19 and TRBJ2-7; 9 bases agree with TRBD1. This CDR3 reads CASKVTGTGYEQYF. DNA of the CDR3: TGTGCCAGCAAAGTTACCGGGACAGGGTACGAGCAGTACTTC.